The table lists the clone carrying this T cell receptor beta chain with a count of one. One base away lies a much larger clone, so this may be a sequencing read error. This sample is drawn from a study of OX40 agonist ivuxolimab in advanced cancers. TCRdb's table, derived via immunoSEQ multiplex PCR, lists solely in-frame clones and lacks some. The top ten hold approximately 1.2% of the sample, which has around 67,000 clones, about 80% seen once. Germline assignment: CDR1 SGDLS and CDR2 YYNGEE. CDR3 size: 14 residues. The gene calls are TRBV9 and TRBJ1-1; TRBD1 matches 8 bases. The TCR comes from an adult with an advanced solid tumor such as melanoma, head and neck, liver or kidney cancer. The sequencing used CD4+ or CD8+ T cells sorted from blood, collected in a trial of the OX40 agonist ivuxolimab. The CDR3 here is CASSSQGARTEVFF. Written as DNA, the CDR3 is TGTGCCAGCAGCTCTCAGGGGGCGCGCACTGAAGTTTTCTTT.